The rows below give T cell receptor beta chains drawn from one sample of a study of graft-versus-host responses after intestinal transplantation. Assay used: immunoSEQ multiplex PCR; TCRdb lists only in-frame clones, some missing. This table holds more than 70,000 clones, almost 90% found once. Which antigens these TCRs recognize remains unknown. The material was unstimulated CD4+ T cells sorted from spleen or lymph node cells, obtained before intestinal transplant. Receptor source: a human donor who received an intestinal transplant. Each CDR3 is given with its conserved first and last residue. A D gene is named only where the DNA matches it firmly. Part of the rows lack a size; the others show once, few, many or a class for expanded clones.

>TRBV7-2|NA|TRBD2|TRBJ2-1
TGTGCCAGCAGCTCCCATGGTAGCGGGGGACACTACAATGAGCAGTTCTTC
CASSSHGSGGHYNEQFF
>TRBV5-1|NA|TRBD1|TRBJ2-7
TGCGCCAGCAGCTACTCGCGGAGGGACAGGGGTTTAGAGCAGTACTTC
CASSYSRRDRGLEQYF
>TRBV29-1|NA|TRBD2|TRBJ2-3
TGCAGCGCCAGGGGAGGGGGAAAGCGGGGGATAAGCACAGATACGCAGTATTTT
CSARGGGKRGISTDTQYF
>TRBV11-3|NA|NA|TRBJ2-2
TGTGCCAGCAGCTCGAGGGGGGGCCCCGGGGAGCTGTTTTTT
CASSSRGGPGELFF
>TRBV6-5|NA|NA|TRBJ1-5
TGTGCCAGCACCCCGGCTGGGAGGAAGGAGCCCCAGCATTTT
CASTPAGRKEPQHF
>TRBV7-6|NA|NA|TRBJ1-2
TGTGCCAGCAGCGGTTACAGGGCGGAAGGCTACACCTTC
CASSGYRAEGYTF
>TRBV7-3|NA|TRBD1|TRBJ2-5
TGTGCCAGCAGCCGACAGGGGTTGCAAGAGACCCAGTACTTC
CASSRQGLQETQYF
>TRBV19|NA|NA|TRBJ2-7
TGTGCCAGTAGTATAAGTGGGACACCCTTCTCCGAGCAGTACTTC
CASSISGTPFSEQYF
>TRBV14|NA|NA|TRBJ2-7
TGTGCCAGCAGCCAAGACCCGTACGAGCAGTACTTC
CASSQDPYEQYF
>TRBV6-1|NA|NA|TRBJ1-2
TGTGCCAGCCGTGGGCAGGTTCCACTTTATGGCTACACCTTC
CASRGQVPLYGYTF
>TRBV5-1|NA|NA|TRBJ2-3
TGCGCCAGCAGCTTGGAGGGGATGGGCGCAGATACGCAGTATTTT
CASSLEGMGADTQYF
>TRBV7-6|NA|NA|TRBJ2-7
TGTGCCAGCAGCTTAGCGCCCCAGACAGGCCTCGAGCAGTACTTC
CASSLAPQTGLEQYF
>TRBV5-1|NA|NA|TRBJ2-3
TGCGCCAGCACGGAGGCGGGGAGAGATACGCAGTATTTT
CASTEAGRDTQYF
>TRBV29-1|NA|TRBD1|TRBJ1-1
TGCAGCGCGCGACAGGGCTACAACACTGAAGCTTTCTTT
CSARQGYNTEAFF
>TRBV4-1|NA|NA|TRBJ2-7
TGCGCCAGCAGCCAAGTTTCCTCTACAGGTGGCGAGCAGTACTTC
CASSQVSSTGGEQYF
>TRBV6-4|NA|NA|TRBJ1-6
TGTGCCAGCAGTGACACAGGGAATTCACCCCTCCACTTT
CASSDTGNSPLHF
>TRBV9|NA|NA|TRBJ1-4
TGTGCCAGCAGCGTAGGCGTCGGGGGGCCTAATGAAAAACTGTTTTTT
CASSVGVGGPNEKLFF
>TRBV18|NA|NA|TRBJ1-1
TGTGCCAGCTCACCAGGGGAGGGTACTGAAGCTTTCTTT
CASSPGEGTEAFF
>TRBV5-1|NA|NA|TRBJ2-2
TGCGCCAGCAGCTTGTCAGGCACCGGGGAGCTGTTTTTT
CASSLSGTGELFF
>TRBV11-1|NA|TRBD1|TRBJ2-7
TGTGCCAGCAGCGCCCGGACAGGGAGAGGCGAGCAGTACTTC
CASSARTGRGEQYF
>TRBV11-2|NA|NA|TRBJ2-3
TGTGCCAGCAGCTTAGATGGCCCTTATACGCAGTATTTT
CASSLDGPYTQYF
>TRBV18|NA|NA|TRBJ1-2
TGTGCCAGCTCACCTAACATCCCTAACTATGGCTACACCTTC
CASSPNIPNYGYTF
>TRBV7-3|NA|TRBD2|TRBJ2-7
TGTGCCAGCAGCCCCTCGGGACTAGGCCTCTACGAGCAGTACTTC
CASSPSGLGLYEQYF
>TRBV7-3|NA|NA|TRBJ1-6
TGTGCCAGCAGCTTAGGGGCCAGGGATTCCCTCCACTTT
CASSLGARDSLHF
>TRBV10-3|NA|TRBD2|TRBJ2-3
TGTGCCATCAGCACCGGGACTAGCGGGGCCCGGGGGGATACGCAGTATTTT
CAISTGTSGARGDTQYF
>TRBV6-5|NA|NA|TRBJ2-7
TGTGCCAGCAGACGGTCCCACGAGCAGTACTTC
CASRRSHEQYF
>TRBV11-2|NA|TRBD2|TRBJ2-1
TGTGCCAGCAGCCGGACCCTGACCCGACTAGCGTCGTCCTACAATGAGCAGTTCTTC
CASSRTLTRLASSYNEQFF
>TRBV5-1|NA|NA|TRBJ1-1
TGCGCCAGCAAGCTTGGGGAGGGGCCAGCTTTCTTT
CASKLGEGPAFF
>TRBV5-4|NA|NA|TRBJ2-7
TGTGCCAGCAAGATTGCGGCGGGTGACTACGAGCAGTACTTC
CASKIAAGDYEQYF
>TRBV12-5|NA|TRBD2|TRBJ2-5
TGTGCTAGTGGGACAAGGACTAGCGGGGCGCCGCAAGAGACCCAGTACTTC
CASGTRTSGAPQETQYF
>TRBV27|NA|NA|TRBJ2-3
TGTGCCAGCAGTCTCACAAGTCCGTATACGCAGTATTTT
CASSLTSPYTQYF
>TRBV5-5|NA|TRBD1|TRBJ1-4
TGTGCCAGCAGCTTGGGGGACAGTACTAATGAAAAACTGTTTTTT
CASSLGDSTNEKLFF
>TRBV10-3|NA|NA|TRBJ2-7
TGTGCCACCACCCGAGACGGGAGCTCCTACGAGCAGTACTTC
CATTRDGSSYEQYF
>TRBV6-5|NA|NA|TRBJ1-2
TGTGCCAGCAGCCCCAGACTAGGGACCTATGGCTACACCTTC
CASSPRLGTYGYTF
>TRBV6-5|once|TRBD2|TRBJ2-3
TGTGCCAGCACCCACGGGGGGGAGCAGTATTTT
CASTHGGEQYF